What follows is one T cell receptor (beta chain) and its context. This sample is part of a study of blood T cell repertoires in COVID-19. Deletions cut 5 bases from V and 4 bases from J, with 15 bases between. CDR1 and CDR2 (germline): PRHDT, FYEKMQ (reference sequence). There are 14 residues in the CDR3. Participants spanned ages about 18 to 90 years and resided in about 24 US areas. Participants reported their clinical history, and cohort assignment relied on those reports. Original processing methods: Amplifying reference gene primers gave estimates of nucleated cell counts. Sequencing was performed with immunoSEQ multiplex PCR; in TCRdb, only in-frame clones are kept and a portion is missing. For V, J and clone size, that table is used; D and trimming come from the DNA. The sample lists roughly 200,000 clones; roughly 84% were seen once.

This clonotype was sampled from a woman aged 30 to 39 who had been exposed to COVID-19. The chain carries TRBV13 and TRBJ2-7, with D unresolved. The material sequenced was PBMCs or T cells enriched from blood (not recorded which). DNA for the CDR3: TGTGCCAGCAGCCCAACGAGGTCTCCGTACGAGCAGTACTTC. This encodes CASSPTRSPYEQYF.